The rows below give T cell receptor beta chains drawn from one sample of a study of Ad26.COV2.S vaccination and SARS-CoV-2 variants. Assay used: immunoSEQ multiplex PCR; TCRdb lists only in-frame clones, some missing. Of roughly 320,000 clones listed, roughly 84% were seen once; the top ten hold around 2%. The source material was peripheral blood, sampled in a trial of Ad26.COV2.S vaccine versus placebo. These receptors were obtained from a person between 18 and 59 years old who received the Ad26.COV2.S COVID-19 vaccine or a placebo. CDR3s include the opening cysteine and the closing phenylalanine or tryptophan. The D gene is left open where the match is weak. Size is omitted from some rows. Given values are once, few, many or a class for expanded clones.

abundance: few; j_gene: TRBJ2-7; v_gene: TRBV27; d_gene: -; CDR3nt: TGTGCCAGCAGTTCACAGGGTTACGAGCAGTACTTC; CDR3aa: CASSSQGYEQYF
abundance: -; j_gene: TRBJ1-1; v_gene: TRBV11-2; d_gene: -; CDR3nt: TGTGCCAGCAGCTTCGGCCCCGGGAACACTGAAGCTTTCTTT; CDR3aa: CASSFGPGNTEAFF
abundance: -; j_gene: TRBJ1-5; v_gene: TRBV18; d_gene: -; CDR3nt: TGTGCCAGCTCAGGGGATGGGGGTGATCAGCCCCAGCATTTT; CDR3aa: CASSGDGGDQPQHF
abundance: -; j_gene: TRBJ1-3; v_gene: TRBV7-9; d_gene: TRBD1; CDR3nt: TGTGCCAGCAGCTTAGCCCGACAGGGAGGAGACTCTGGAAACACCATATATTTT; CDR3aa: CASSLARQGGDSGNTIYF
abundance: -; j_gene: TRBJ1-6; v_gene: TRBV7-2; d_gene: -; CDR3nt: TGTGCCAGCAGCTTAGAACAGGGTAATTCACCCCTCCACTTT; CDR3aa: CASSLEQGNSPLHF
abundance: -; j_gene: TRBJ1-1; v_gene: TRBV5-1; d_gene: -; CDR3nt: TGCGCCAGCAGACAGCAACAGGAGAACACTGAAGCTTTCTTT; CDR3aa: CASRQQQENTEAFF
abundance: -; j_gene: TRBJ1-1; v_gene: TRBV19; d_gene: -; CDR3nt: TGTGCCAGTAGCAACCAAGACAGTGCCACTGAAGCTTTCTTT; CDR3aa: CASSNQDSATEAFF
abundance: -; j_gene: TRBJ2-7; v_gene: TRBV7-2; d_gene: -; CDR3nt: TGTGCCAGCAGCTCCGACCCAGGGCCCTACGAGCAGTACTTC; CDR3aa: CASSSDPGPYEQYF
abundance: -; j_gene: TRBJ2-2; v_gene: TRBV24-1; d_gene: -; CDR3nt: TGTGCCACCAGTGATGCGGGGGCTAGCACCGGGGAGCTGTTTTTT; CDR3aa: CATSDAGASTGELFF
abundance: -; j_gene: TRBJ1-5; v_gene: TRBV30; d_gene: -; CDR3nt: TGTGCCTGGGCCCTCGGAGGCAGGGGCAATCAGCCCCAGCATTTT; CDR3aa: CAWALGGRGNQPQHF
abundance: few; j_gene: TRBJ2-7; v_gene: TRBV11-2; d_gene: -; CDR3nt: TGTGCCAGCAGCTTCGGGGCTGACTACGAGCAGTACTTC; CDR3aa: CASSFGADYEQYF
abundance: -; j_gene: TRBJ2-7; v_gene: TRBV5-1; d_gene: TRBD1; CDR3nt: TGCGCCAGCAGCCGGACAGGGGGCAGGAGGTACGAGCAGTACTTC; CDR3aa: CASSRTGGRRYEQYF
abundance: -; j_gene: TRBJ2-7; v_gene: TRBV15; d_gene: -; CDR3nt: TGTGCCACCAGCAGAGATCAGAGGATTGGGCGCCGGGGCTCCTACGAGCAGTACTTC; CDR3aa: CATSRDQRIGRRGSYEQYF
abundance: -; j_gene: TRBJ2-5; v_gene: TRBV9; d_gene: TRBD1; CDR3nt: TGTGCCAGCAGCCCAAGACAGGGATTGGAGACCCAGTACTTC; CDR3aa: CASSPRQGLETQYF
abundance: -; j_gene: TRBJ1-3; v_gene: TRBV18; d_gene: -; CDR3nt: TGTGCCAGCTCACCAACGGCAGGGCAGAGCTCTGGAAACACCATATATTTT; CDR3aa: CASSPTAGQSSGNTIYF
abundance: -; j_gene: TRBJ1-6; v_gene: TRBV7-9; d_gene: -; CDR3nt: TGTGCCAGCAGCTTAGCCGGGGCAGTAAGGAGTAATTCACCCCTCCACTTT; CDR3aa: CASSLAGAVRSNSPLHF
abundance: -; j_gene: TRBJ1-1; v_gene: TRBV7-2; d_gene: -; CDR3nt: TGTGCCAGCAGACTATACACAAACACTGAAGCTTTCTTT; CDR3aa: CASRLYTNTEAFF
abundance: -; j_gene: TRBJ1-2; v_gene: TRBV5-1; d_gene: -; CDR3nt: TGCGCCAGCAGCTTGACAGGGCCCTATGGCTACACCTTC; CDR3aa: CASSLTGPYGYTF
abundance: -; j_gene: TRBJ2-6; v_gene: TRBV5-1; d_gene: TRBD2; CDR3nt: TGCGCCAGCAGCTTGACGGGAGGGTTCAGCTCTGGGGCCAACGTCCTGACTTTC; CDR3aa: CASSLTGGFSSGANVLTF
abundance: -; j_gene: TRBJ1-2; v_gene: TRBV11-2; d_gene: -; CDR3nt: TGTGCCAGCAGCTCCTTACTGATTCCTGCTAACTATGGCTACACCTTC; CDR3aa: CASSSLLIPANYGYTF
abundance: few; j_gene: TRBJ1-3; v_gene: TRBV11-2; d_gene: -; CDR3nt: TGTGCCAGCAGCTTAGGGGGCCAAACCTCTGGAAACACCATATATTTT; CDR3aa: CASSLGGQTSGNTIYF
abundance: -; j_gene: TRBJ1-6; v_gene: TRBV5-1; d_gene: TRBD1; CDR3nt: TGCGCCAGCAGCCCTACGGGACAGATCGTCTATAATTCACCCCTCCACTTT; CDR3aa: CASSPTGQIVYNSPLHF
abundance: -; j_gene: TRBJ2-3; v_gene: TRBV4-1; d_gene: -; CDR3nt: TGCGCCAGCAGCCAGGGAAAGTCTAGCACAGATACGCAGTATTTT; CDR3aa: CASSQGKSSTDTQYF
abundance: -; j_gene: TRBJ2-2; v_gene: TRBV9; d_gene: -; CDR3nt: TGTGCCAGCGGTAAGGTGGCCGGGGAGCTGTTTTTT; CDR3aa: CASGKVAGELFF
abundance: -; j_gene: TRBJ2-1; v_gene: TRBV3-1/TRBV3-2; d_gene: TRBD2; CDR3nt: TGTGCCAGCAGCCAAGTTAGTCTAGCGGGCTTACCGTTACTCAATGAGCAGTTCTTC; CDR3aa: CASSQVSLAGLPLLNEQFF
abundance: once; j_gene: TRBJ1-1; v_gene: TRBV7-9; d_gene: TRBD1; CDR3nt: TGTGCCAGCAGCCCTCGGGACAGGGCGAACACTGAAGCTTTCTTT; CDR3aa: CASSPRDRANTEAFF
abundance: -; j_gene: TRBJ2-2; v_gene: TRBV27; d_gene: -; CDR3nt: TGTGCCAGCAGTTTAATGCCGCCCGGGCCGAACGGGGAGCTGTTTTTT; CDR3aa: CASSLMPPGPNGELFF
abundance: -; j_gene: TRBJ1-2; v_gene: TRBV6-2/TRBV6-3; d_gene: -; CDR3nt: TGTGCCAGCAGTTCGGGGAACTATGGCTACACCTTC; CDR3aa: CASSSGNYGYTF
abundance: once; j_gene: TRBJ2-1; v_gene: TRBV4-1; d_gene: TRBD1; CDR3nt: TGCGCCAGCAGCCAAGGTAGATTACAGGGGGCTTCCTACAATGAGCAGTTCTTC; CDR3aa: CASSQGRLQGASYNEQFF
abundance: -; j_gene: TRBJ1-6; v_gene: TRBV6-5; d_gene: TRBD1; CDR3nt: TGTGCCAGCAGGACCACCGGGACAGGGGATTCACCCCTCCACTTT; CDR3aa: CASRTTGTGDSPLHF
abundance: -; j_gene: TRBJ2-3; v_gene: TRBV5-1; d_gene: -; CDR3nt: TGCGCCAGCAGCTCCAGACAGACAGATACGCAGTATTTT; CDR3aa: CASSSRQTDTQYF
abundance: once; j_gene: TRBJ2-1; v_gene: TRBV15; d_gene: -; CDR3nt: TGTGCCACCAGCAGATTTTACGGGAACGGGCACGATCCCCCGGGTAGGGTTAGGCATGTCCAGTTCTTC; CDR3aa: CATSRFYGNGHDPPGRVRHVQFF